This TCR beta chain was sequenced in a study of cytomegalovirus exposure and HLA in healthy donors. Comments on this clone: Its antigen is as yet unknown. This sample includes further DNA sequences coding for the same CDR3.

Whole-study results and caveats: Analysis performed later showed TCR beta chains linked to HLA being more clonally expanded than equally common others.

V shed 2 bases and J shed 0 bases, with 9 bases lying between them. Germline V gene lookup returns CDR1 SGHRS and CDR2 YFSETQ. This CDR3 has 15 residues. Donors showed nominal health when sampled, although they likely had unrecorded immune exposures. Primers for the PCR totalled 60 Vbeta and 13 Jbeta. The protocol was immunoSEQ multiplex PCR, while the TCRdb copy is restricted to in-frame clones and leaves out a portion. The sample contains about 77,000 clones, roughly 80% of which appear only once. The rearrangement joins TRBV5-1 to TRBJ1-3; no reliable D call. This sequence was found in a man aged 35 to 55 in good health and CMV-seronegative. The material sequenced was PBMCs. CDR3 bases: TGCGCCAGCAGCTTAGAAACGGGCTCTGGAAACACCATATATTTT. Encoded protein: CASSLETGSGNTIYF.